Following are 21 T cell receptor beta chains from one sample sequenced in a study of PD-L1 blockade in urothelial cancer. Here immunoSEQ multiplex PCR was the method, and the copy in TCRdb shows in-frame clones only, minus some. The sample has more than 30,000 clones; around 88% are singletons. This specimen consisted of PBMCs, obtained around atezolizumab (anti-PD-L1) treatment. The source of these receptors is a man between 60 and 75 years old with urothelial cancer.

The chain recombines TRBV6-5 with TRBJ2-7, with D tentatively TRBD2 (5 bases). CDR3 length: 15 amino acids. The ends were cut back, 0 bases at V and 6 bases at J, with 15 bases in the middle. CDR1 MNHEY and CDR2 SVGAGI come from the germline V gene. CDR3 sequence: CASSYSMAGSGEQYF. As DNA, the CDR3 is TGTGCCAGCAGTTACTCGATGGCGGGTTCTGGCGAGCAGTACTTC.

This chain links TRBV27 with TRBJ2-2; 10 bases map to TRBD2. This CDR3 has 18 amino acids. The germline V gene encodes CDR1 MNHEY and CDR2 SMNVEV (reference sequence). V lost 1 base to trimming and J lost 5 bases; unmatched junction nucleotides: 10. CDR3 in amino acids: CASSLYPRVAGGTGELFF. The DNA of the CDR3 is TGTGCCAGCAGTTTATACCCCCGGGTAGCGGGGGGTACCGGGGAGCTGTTTTTT.

The CDR3, as DNA: TGCGCCAGCAGCCCCAGGGATTTTGGAGAGCAGTTCTTC. This translates into CASSPRDFGEQFF. The chain carries TRBV5-1 and TRBJ2-1, with a tentative D call TRBD1 (5 bases). The CDR3 contains 13 residues. Germline V CDR1 and CDR2: SGHRS, YFSETQ. V was shortened by 4 bases and J by 10 bases, with 15 bases between the two germline ends.

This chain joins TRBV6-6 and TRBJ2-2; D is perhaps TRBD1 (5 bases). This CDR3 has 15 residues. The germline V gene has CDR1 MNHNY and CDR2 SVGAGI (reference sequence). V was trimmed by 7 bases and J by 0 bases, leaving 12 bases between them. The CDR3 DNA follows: TGTGCCAGCATTCCGGACATTACGAACACCGGGGAGCTGTTTTTT. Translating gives CASIPDITNTGELFF.

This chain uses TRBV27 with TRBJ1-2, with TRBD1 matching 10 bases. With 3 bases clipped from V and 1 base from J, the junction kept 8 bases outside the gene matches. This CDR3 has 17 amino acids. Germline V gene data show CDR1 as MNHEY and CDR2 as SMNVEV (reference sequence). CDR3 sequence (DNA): TGTGCCAGCAGTTTGACGACAGGGGGCCGAGTTAACTATGGCTACACCTTC. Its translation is CASSLTTGGRVNYGYTF.

The DNA for the CDR3 is TGCGCCAGCAGCCAACCCTCCCGGGGGACAGCTAACTATGGCTACACCTTC. Amino acid sequence: CASSQPSRGTANYGYTF. The chain is built from TRBV4-1 and TRBJ1-2; TRBD1 aligns across 7 bases. CDR1 and CDR2 (germline): MGHRA, YSYEKL. V lost 2 bases, J lost 0 bases, and 9 bases stayed unmatched. This CDR3 is built from 17 residues.

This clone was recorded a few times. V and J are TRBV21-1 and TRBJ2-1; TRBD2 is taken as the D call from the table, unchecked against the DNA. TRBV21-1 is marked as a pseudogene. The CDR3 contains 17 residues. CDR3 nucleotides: TGTGCCAGCAGCAAAGCAGGACGGGCTAGCGGGAGGGCTGAGCAGTTCTTC. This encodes CASSKAGRASGRAEQFF.

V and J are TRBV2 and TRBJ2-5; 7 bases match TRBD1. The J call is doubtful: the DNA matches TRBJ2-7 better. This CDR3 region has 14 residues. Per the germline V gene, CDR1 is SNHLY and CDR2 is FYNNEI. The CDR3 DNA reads TGTGCCAGCAGTTCACAGGGGACCCTCTACGAGCAGTACTTC. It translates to CASSSQGTLYEQYF.

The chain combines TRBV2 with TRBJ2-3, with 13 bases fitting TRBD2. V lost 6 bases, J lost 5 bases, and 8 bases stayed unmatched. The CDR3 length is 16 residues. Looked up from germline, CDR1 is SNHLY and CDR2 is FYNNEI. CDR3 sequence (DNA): TGTGCCAGCAGCCCCCCGGGACTAGCGGGAAGAGATACGCAGTATTTT. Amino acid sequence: CASSPPGLAGRDTQYF.

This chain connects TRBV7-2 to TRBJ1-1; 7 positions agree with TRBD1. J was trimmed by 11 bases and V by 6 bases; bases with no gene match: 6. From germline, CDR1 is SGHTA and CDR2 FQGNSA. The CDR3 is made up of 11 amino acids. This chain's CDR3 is CASRPRQGAFF. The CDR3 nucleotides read TGTGCCAGCAGGCCTAGACAGGGCGCTTTCTTT.

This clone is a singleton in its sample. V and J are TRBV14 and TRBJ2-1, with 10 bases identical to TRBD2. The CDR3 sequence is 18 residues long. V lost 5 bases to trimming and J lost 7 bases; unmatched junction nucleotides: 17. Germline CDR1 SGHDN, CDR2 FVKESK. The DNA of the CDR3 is TGTGCCAGCAGCGACACCAATCTCCGGACTAGCGGAAAAAATGAGCAGTTCTTC. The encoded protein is CASSDTNLRTSGKNEQFF.

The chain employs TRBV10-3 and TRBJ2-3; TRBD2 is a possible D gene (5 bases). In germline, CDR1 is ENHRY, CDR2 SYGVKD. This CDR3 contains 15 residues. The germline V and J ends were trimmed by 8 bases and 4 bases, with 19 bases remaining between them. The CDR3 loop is CAIGYMRAEADTQYF. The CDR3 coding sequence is TGTGCCATCGGCTATATGCGGGCAGAGGCAGATACGCAGTATTTT.

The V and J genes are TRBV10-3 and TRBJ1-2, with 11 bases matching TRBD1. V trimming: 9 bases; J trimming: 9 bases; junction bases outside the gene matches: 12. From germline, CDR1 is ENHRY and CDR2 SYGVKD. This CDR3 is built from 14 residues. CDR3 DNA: TGTGCCATTAGAACCGGACAGGGGGCTTCGCGCTACACCTTC. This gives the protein CAIRTGQGASRYTF.

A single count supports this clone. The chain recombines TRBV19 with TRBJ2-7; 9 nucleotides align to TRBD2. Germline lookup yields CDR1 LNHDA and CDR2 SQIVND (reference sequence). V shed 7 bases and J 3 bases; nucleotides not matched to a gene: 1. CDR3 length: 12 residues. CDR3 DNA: TGTGCCAGTAAAGCGGGAGGCTACGAGCAGTACTTC. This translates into CASKAGGYEQYF.

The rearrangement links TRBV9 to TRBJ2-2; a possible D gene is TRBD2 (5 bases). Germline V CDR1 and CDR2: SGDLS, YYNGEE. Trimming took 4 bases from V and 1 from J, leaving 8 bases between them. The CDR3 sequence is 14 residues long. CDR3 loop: CASSRTGNTGELFF. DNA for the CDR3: TGTGCCAGCAGCCGGACTGGGAACACCGGGGAGCTGTTTTTT.

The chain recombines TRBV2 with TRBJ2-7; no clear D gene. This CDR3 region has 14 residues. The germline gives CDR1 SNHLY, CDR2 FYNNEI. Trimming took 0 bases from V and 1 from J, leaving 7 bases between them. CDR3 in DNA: TGTGCCAGCAGTGAAGCGTCAACATCCTACGAGCAGTACTTC. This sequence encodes CASSEASTSYEQYF.

CDR3 nucleotide sequence: TGTGCCAGCACCCCGGGACTGGCCTCCTACGAGCAGTACTTC. Encoded protein: CASTPGLASYEQYF. The chain has TRBV6-1 and TRBJ2-7; tentative D call: TRBD2 (6 bases). The CDR3 loop spans 14 amino acids. Germline V gene sequence: CDR1 MNHNS, CDR2 SASEGT. V lost 7 bases, J lost 0 bases, and 13 bases lay in between.

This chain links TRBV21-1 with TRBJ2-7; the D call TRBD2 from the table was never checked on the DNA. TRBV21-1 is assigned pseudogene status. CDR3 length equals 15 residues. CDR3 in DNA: TGTGCCAGCAGCCCCCCGGAGGTTGGCGTCTACGAGCAGTACTTC. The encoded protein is CASSPPEVGVYEQYF.

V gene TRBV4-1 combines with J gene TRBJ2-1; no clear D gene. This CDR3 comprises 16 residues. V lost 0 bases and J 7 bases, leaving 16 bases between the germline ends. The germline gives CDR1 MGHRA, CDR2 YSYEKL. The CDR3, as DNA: TGCGCCAGCAGCCAAGAGGAAGCGACTGTGTGGAATGAGCAGTTCTTC. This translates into CASSQEEATVWNEQFF.

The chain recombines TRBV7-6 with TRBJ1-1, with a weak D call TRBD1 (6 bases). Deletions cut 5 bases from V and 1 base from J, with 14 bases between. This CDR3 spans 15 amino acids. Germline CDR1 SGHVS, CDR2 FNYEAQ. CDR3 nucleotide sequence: TGTGCCAGCAGCCCCCAGGGACAAAAGAACACTGAAGCTTTCTTT. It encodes CASSPQGQKNTEAFF.

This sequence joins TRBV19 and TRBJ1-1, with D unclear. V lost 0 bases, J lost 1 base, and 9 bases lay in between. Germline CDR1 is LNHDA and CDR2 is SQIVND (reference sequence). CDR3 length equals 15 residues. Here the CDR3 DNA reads TGTGCCAGTAGTATAGATCTCAAGAGGAACACTGAAGCTTTCTTT. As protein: CASSIDLKRNTEAFF. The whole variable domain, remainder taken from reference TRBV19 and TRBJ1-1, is DGGITQSPKYLFRKEGQNVTLSCEQNLNHDAMYWYRQDPGQGLRLIYYSQIVNDFQKGDIAEGYSVSREKKESFPLTVTSAQKNPTAFYLCASSIDLKRNTEAFFGQGTRLTVV.